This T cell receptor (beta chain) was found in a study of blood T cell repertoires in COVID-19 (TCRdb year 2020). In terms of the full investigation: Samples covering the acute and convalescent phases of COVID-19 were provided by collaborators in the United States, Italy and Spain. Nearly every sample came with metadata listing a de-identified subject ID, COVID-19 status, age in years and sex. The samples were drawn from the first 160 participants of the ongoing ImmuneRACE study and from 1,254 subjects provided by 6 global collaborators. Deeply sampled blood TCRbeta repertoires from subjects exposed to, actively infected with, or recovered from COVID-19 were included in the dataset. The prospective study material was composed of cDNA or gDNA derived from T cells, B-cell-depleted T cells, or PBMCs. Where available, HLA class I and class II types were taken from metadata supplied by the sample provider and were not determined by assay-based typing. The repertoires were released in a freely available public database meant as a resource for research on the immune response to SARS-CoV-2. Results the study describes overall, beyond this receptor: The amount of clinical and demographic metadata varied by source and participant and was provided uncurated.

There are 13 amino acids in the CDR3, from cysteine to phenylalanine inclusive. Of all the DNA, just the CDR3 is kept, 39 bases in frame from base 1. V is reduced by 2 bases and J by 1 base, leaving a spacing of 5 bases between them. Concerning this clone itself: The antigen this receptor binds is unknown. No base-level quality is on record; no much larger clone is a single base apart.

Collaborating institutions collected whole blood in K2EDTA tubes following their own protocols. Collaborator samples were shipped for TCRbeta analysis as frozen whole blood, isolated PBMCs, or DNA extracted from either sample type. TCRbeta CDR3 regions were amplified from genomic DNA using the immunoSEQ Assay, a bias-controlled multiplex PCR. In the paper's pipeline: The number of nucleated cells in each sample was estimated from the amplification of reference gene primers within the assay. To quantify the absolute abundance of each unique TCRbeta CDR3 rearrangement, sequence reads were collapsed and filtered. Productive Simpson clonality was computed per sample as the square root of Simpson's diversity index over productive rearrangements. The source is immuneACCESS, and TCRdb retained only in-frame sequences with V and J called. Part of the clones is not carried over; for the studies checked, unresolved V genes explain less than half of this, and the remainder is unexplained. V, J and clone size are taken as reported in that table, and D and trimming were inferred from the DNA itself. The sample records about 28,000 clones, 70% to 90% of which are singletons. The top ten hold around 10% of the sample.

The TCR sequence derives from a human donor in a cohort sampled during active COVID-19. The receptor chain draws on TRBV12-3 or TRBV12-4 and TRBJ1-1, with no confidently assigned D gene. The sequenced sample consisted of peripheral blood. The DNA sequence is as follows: TGTGCCAGCAGTTTAACACAGAACACTGAAGCTTTCTTT. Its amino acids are CASSLTQNTEAFF.